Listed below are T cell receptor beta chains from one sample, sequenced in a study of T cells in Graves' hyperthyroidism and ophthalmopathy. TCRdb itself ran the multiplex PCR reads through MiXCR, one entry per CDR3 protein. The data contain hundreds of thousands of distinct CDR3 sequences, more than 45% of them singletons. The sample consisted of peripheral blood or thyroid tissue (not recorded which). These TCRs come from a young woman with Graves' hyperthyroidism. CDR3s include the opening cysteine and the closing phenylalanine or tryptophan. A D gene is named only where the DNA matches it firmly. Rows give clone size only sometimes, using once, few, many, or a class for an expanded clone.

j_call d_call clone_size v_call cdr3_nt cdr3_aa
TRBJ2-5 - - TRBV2 TGTGCCAGCTCACCAACCCCCGAGACCCAGTACTTC CASSPTPETQYF
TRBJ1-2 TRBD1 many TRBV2 TGTGCCAGCAGATTTGACAGGGGGCGAGATGGCTACACCTTC CASRFDRGRDGYTF
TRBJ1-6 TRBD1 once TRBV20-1 TGCAGTGCTAAGCACCGGGACAGGGGGGATTCACCCCTCCACTTT CSAKHRDRGDSPLHF
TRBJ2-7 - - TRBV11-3 TGTGCCAGCAGTTCCACCGACTCTGCCTACGAGCAGTACTTC CASSSTDSAYEQYF
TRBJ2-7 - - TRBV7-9 TGTGCCAGCAGCCAAACCGGGTCCGGGACACCATCCGAGCAGTACTTC CASSQTGSGTPSEQYF
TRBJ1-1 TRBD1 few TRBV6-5 TGTGCCAGCAGTTACGACAGGGCCTATACTGAAGCTTTCTTT CASSYDRAYTEAFF
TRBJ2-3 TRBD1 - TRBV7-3 TGTGCCAGCAGCTTAACGGGGACAGGGTTAGGAGATACGCAGTATTTT CASSLTGTGLGDTQYF
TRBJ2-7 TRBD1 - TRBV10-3 TGTGCCAGCAGTTTAGACAGGGGCCTGACTCACGAGCAGTACTTC CASSLDRGLTHEQYF
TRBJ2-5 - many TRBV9 TGTGCCAGCAGCGAGGGGGGAGGAGAGACCCAGTACTTC CASSEGGGETQYF
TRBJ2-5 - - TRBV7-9 TGTGCCAGCAGCTTAGCGGGGTTGAAGACCCAGTACTTC CASSLAGLKTQYF
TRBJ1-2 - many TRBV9 TGTGCCAGCAGCGAAGCCCCTAACTATGGCTACACCTTC CASSEAPNYGYTF
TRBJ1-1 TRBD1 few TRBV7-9 TGTGCCAGCAGTCCCGCGGTGAGGGGGCTTCACACTGAAGCTTTCTTT CASSPAVRGLHTEAFF
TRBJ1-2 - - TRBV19 TGTGCCAGTGGAGGGCACCCTGGCTACACCTTC CASGGHPGYTF
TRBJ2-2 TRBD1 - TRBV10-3 TGTGCCATCAGTGGGACAGGGGGCGCCGGGGAGCTGTTTTTT CAISGTGGAGELFF
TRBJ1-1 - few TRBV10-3 TGTGCCATCAGTACAGGGAGGCGAGACACTGAAGCTTTCTTT CAISTGRRDTEAFF
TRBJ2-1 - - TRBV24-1 TGTGCCACCAGTCTCTTCAATGAGCAGTTCTTC CATSLFNEQFF
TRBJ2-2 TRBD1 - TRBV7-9 TGTGCCAGCAGCTTACGGACAGGGTGCCGGGGAGCTGTTTTCTTT CASSLRTGCRGAVFF
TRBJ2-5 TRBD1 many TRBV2 TGTGCCAGCAAGGACGACAGGGACGAAGAGACCCAGTACTTC CASKDDRDEETQYF
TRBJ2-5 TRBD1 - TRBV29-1 TGCAGCGTTGAAGACGGGACAGGGGGCTGGGAGACCCAGTACTTC CSVEDGTGGWETQYF
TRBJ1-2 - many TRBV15 TGTGCCACCAGCAGATCGGACGACTCCTATGGCTACACCTTC CATSRSDDSYGYTF
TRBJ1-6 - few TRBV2 TGTGCCAGCAGCGGCCATGAGGCGTATAATTCACCCCTCCACTTT CASSGHEAYNSPLHF
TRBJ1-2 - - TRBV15 TGTGCCACCAGCAGGGGAGCCGATCCCTTC CATSRGADPF
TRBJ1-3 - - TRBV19 TGTGCCAGTAGTATTATTCTGACGGACACCATATATTTT CASSIILTDTIYF
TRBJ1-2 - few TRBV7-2 TGTGCCAGCAGCCACCCCTACAGGGCCAACTATGGCTACACCTTC CASSHPYRANYGYTF
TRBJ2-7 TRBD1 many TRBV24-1 TGTGCCACCAGTGATTGGAGACAGGGGCGAACCTACGAGCAGTACTTC CATSDWRQGRTYEQYF
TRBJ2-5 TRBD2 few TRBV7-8 TGTGCCAGCAGTCGGGAGACTAGCGGGGAAGAGACCCAGTACTTC CASSRETSGEETQYF
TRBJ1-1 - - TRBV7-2 TGTGCCAGCACCAAAACGGCTTTCTTT CASTKTAFF
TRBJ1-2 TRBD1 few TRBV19 TGTGCCAGTAGGTCAGGGGCATCAGGGGGCGCAGTCTATGGCTACACCTTC CASRSGASGGAVYGYTF
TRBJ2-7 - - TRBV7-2 TGTGCCAGCAGCCCGGACAGCGGCGAGCAGTACTTC CASSPDSGEQYF
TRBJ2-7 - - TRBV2 TGTGCCAGCAGTGGGAGTCCAGGGCCCTACGAGCAGCACTTC CASSGSPGPYEQHF
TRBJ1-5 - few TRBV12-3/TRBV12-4 TGTGCCAGCAGTTCAATCCCCCAGCCCCAGCATTTT CASSSIPQPQHF